Listed below are T cell receptor beta chains from one sample, sequenced in a study of Graves' ophthalmopathy and Graves' hyperthyroidism. MiXCR was run by TCRdb on the multiplex PCR reads, yielding one entry per CDR3 protein. The sample contains approximately 410,000 distinct CDR3 sequences, approximately 15% of which appear only once. The sequenced material came from peripheral blood. The receptors here all came from a woman aged 18-30 years with stable Graves' hyperthyroidism. The CDR3 runs from the conserved cysteine through the conserved F or W. The D gene is left open where the match is weak. A clone size is listed for some rows: how often the clone was seen (once, few, many), or a class if it is expanded.

clone size,J gene,V gene,D gene,CDR3 protein,CDR3 DNA
many,TRBJ1-2,TRBV19,-,CASSIRADYGYTF,TGTGCCAGTAGTATTCGGGCGGACTATGGCTACACCTTC
many,TRBJ2-4,TRBV6-1,-,CASDRTPGMNIQYF,TGTGCCAGCGATCGGACCCCCGGGATGAACATTCAGTACTTC
few,TRBJ2-2,TRBV7-8,-,CASSLVRWSGELFF,TGTGCCAGCAGCTTAGTTCGCTGGTCCGGGGAGCTGTTTTTT
-,TRBJ2-4,TRBV11-1,TRBD2,CASSSGGRGAKNIQYF,TGTGCCAGCAGCTCCGGGGGGAGGGGAGCCAAAAACATTCAGTACTTC
many,TRBJ1-5,TRBV6-1,-,CASNPPGQPQHF,TGTGCCAGCAACCCCCCGGGGCAGCCCCAGCATTTT
many,TRBJ2-2,TRBV25-1,-,CASSGEANTGELFF,TGTGCCAGCAGTGGAGAGGCGAACACCGGGGAGCTGTTTTTT
few,TRBJ1-1,TRBV7-9,-,CASSSFRGLRGTAFF,TGTGCCAGCAGCTCGTTTAGGGGACTACGCGGTACAGCTTTCTTT
many,TRBJ2-7,TRBV2,TRBD2,CASSAPGGGPYEQYF,TGTGCCAGCAGCGCTCCCGGCGGGGGGCCCTACGAGCAGTACTTC
many,TRBJ2-7,TRBV15,-,CATRGRFSYEQYF,TGTGCCACCAGAGGAAGATTCTCCTACGAGCAGTACTTC
-,TRBJ2-2,TRBV11-1,-,CASSLNPGPGVGELFF,TGTGCCAGCAGCTTAAACCCGGGTCCGGGGGTTGGGGAGCTGTTTTTT
-,TRBJ2-2,TRBV10-2,TRBD2,CASSGFGGATGELFF,TGCGCCAGCAGTGGGTTCGGGGGGGCCACCGGGGAGCTGTTTTTT
many,TRBJ1-1,TRBV20-1,-,CSARREGMNTEAFF,TGCAGTGCTAGGAGGGAGGGTATGAACACTGAAGCTTTCTTT
-,TRBJ2-7,TRBV4-1,-,CASSQDGLRTYEQYF,TGCGCCAGCAGCCAAGATGGACTTCGTACCTACGAGCAGTACTTC
many,TRBJ1-1,TRBV9,-,CASSVEGAGTEAFF,TGTGCCAGCAGCGTAGAAGGCGCTGGCACTGAAGCTTTCTTT
many,TRBJ2-5,TRBV6-1,-,CASSDRVQETQYF,TGTGCCAGCAGTGACAGGGTCCAAGAGACCCAGTACTTC
many,TRBJ1-1,TRBV5-1,-,CASSGPGIPEAFF,TGCGCCAGCAGCGGACCAGGGATACCCGAAGCTTTCTTT
-,TRBJ2-5,TRBV30,-,CASPGPWGKTQYF,TGTGCCTCCCCCGGCCCCTGGGGCAAGACCCAGTACTTC
many,TRBJ1-1,TRBV7-9,-,CASSQKGTNAEAFF,TGTGCCAGCAGCCAGAAAGGGACGAACGCTGAAGCTTTCTTT
few,TRBJ1-1,TRBV5-6,-,CASSRVDGTEAFF,TGTGCCAGCAGCAGGGTGGACGGCACTGAAGCTTTCTTT
many,TRBJ1-2,TRBV7-2,-,CASSFTSNTNYGYTF,TGTGCCAGCAGCTTTACTAGCAACACGAACTATGGCTACACCTTC
many,TRBJ2-7,TRBV12-3/TRBV12-4,-,CASSLVRDYEQYF,TGTGCCAGCAGTTTAGTCAGAGACTACGAGCAGTACTTC
many,TRBJ2-2,TRBV14,-,CASSQTDSNLNTGELFF,TGTGCCAGCAGCCAAACCGACAGCAACCTAAACACCGGGGAGCTGTTTTTT
many,TRBJ1-5,TRBV7-8,-,CASSLGGAPGSYGQPQHF,TGTGCCAGCAGCTTAGGGGGGGCGCCAGGGAGTTACGGTCAGCCCCAGCATTTT
few,TRBJ2-2,TRBV18,-,CASSPLAPRGTGELFF,TGTGCCAGCTCACCACTGGCCCCTCGGGGCACCGGGGAGCTGTTTTTT
many,TRBJ2-7,TRBV2,TRBD1,CATNTGTGSYEQYF,TGTGCCACCAATACCGGGACAGGTTCCTACGAGCAGTACTTC
many,TRBJ1-5,TRBV7-2,-,CASSLHSNQPQHF,TGTGCCAGCAGCTTGCATAGCAATCAGCCCCAGCATTTT
-,TRBJ2-4,TRBV18,TRBD2,CASSPSGGAVQYF,TGTGCCAGCTCACCAAGCGGGGGGGCAGTCCAGTACTTC
-,TRBJ1-6,TRBV20-1,-,CSARDSLNNSPLHF,TGCAGTGCTAGAGATTCTCTAAATAATTCACCCCTCCACTTT
many,TRBJ2-5,TRBV6-5,TRBD1,CASSYSGGTDKETQYF,TGTGCCAGCAGTTACTCGGGTGGGACAGACAAAGAGACCCAGTACTTC
many,TRBJ1-5,TRBV27,TRBD1,CASSLRQGMSQPQHF,TGTGCCAGCAGTTTGAGACAGGGGATGAGTCAGCCCCAGCATTTT
many,TRBJ1-5,TRBV2,-,CASSVSSNQPQHF,TGTGCCAGCAGTGTCAGCAGCAATCAGCCCCAGCATTTT
many,TRBJ1-2,TRBV4-2,-,CASSQVNGGYGYTF,TGTGCCAGCAGCCAAGTAAATGGCGGCTATGGCTACACCTTC
many,TRBJ2-5,TRBV7-9,-,CASSTSDMWETQYF,TGTGCCAGCAGCACCTCGGACATGTGGGAGACCCAGTACTTC
many,TRBJ1-1,TRBV28,TRBD1,CASSFPYRGDTEAFF,TGTGCCAGCAGTTTCCCTTACAGGGGTGACACTGAAGCTTTCTTT
many,TRBJ2-7,TRBV7-2,-,CASSLSEDYYYEQYF,TGTGCCAGCAGCTTATCGGAGGACTACTACTACGAGCAGTACTTC
many,TRBJ1-5,TRBV11-2,TRBD1,CASSRGGTGGNQPQHF,TGTGCCAGCAGCCGAGGAGGGACAGGGGGCAATCAGCCCCAGCATTTT
many,TRBJ1-5,TRBV18,-,CASSLSRAEEPQHF,TGTGCCAGCTCACTGAGTAGGGCCGAGGAGCCCCAGCATTTT
many,TRBJ1-5,TRBV2,-,CASSEGQTNQPQHF,TGTGCCAGCAGTGAAGGGCAGACTAATCAGCCCCAGCATTTT
many,TRBJ1-1,TRBV6-5,TRBD1,CASSYLGQNLNTEAFF,TGTGCCAGCAGTTACCTGGGACAGAACTTGAACACTGAAGCTTTCTTT
many,TRBJ1-3,TRBV10-3,TRBD1,CAISGTGNRNTIYF,TGTGCCATCAGTGGGACAGGGAATCGAAACACCATATATTTT
many,TRBJ1-5,TRBV12-3/TRBV12-4,-,CASSLAGREPQHF,TGTGCCAGCAGTTTAGCCGGACGTGAGCCCCAGCATTTT
many,TRBJ1-1,TRBV12-5,-,CASGLSGGIMNTEAFF,TGTGCTAGTGGTTTGTCAGGCGGAATCATGAACACTGAAGCTTTCTTT
many,TRBJ1-1,TRBV20-1,-,CSARDDYEAFF,TGCAGTGCTAGAGATGATTATGAAGCTTTCTTT
many,TRBJ1-6,TRBV6-5,TRBD1,CASSSGTGVSYNSPLHF,TGTGCCAGCAGTTCGGGGACAGGGGTATCCTATAATTCACCCCTCCACTTT
many,TRBJ1-2,TRBV14,TRBD1,CASSHPGQKDNYGYTF,TGTGCCAGCAGCCACCCGGGACAGAAAGATAACTATGGCTACACCTTC
many,TRBJ1-1,TRBV5-1,-,CASRNRELGDTEAFF,TGCGCCAGCCGGAACAGGGAACTGGGGGACACTGAAGCTTTCTTT